A selection of T cell receptor beta chains follows, all from one sample in a study of blood T cell repertoires in COVID-19. Here immunoSEQ multiplex PCR was the method, and the copy in TCRdb shows in-frame clones only, minus some. In the table there are tens of thousands of clones, approximately 80% of which are singletons. Sample: peripheral blood. The receptor set was obtained from a woman aged 80 or over with COVID-19, enrolled during active disease. Both conserved end residues are part of each CDR3. The D gene is left open where the match is weak. Clone sizes are given selectively: once, few, many, or a class where the clone is expanded.

d_call: NA
j_call: TRBJ2-1
v_call: TRBV6-6
clone_size: few
cdr3_nt: TGTGCCGGACAATCTAGTTCTAGGAACAATGAGCAGTTCTTC
cdr3_aa: CAGQSSSRNNEQFF

d_call: NA
j_call: TRBJ1-4
v_call: TRBV5-5
clone_size: NA
cdr3_nt: TGTGCCAGCAGCCTGAGGGGACGGGAGAATGAAAAACTGTTTTTT
cdr3_aa: CASSLRGRENEKLFF

d_call: NA
j_call: TRBJ1-2
v_call: TRBV9
clone_size: NA
cdr3_nt: TGTGCCAGCAGCGTAACTGGGAGCCCTAACTATGGCTACACCTTC
cdr3_aa: CASSVTGSPNYGYTF

d_call: TRBD1
j_call: TRBJ2-2
v_call: TRBV7-6
clone_size: NA
cdr3_nt: TGTGCCAGCAGCTTGGGACAGTCGAACACCGGGGAGCTGTTTTTT
cdr3_aa: CASSLGQSNTGELFF

d_call: NA
j_call: TRBJ2-7
v_call: TRBV10-3
clone_size: NA
cdr3_nt: TGTGCCATCAGTATACAGGGTTCCTACGAGCAGTACTTC
cdr3_aa: CAISIQGSYEQYF

d_call: NA
j_call: TRBJ2-2
v_call: TRBV10-1
clone_size: NA
cdr3_nt: TGCGCCAGCAGCCCCGGGACTTCCGGGGAGCTGTTTTTT
cdr3_aa: CASSPGTSGELFF

d_call: NA
j_call: TRBJ2-7
v_call: TRBV18
clone_size: NA
cdr3_nt: TGTGCCAGCTCACCTGCGAGGTCCTACGAGCAGTACTTC
cdr3_aa: CASSPARSYEQYF

d_call: NA
j_call: TRBJ2-7
v_call: TRBV7-6
clone_size: NA
cdr3_nt: TGTGCCAGCAGCTCCGGACAGCCCCCCTACGAGCAGTACTTC
cdr3_aa: CASSSGQPPYEQYF

d_call: TRBD2
j_call: TRBJ2-2
v_call: TRBV28
clone_size: NA
cdr3_nt: TGTGCCAGCGGTACACTAGCGGGAGCCTTTGCGGGGGAGCTGTTTTTT
cdr3_aa: CASGTLAGAFAGELFF

d_call: TRBD1
j_call: TRBJ1-2
v_call: TRBV2
clone_size: few
cdr3_nt: TGTGCCAGCAGTGAGACAGGGGGCTATGGCTACACCTTC
cdr3_aa: CASSETGGYGYTF

d_call: TRBD1
j_call: TRBJ2-5
v_call: TRBV6-5
clone_size: NA
cdr3_nt: TGTGCCAGCAGAGCCTCAGGGGGAGAGACCCAGTACTTC
cdr3_aa: CASRASGGETQYF

d_call: NA
j_call: TRBJ1-3
v_call: TRBV30
clone_size: NA
cdr3_nt: TGTGCCTGGAGTGGGACAGCCTCTGGAAACACCATATATTTT
cdr3_aa: CAWSGTASGNTIYF